This T cell receptor beta chain was sequenced for a study of blood T cell repertoires in COVID-19. The table came from immunoSEQ multiplex PCR; TCRdb's copy has only in-frame clones and leaves some out. The sample includes about 130,000 clones, about 92% of them seen just once. Germline V lookup: CDR1 KGHSH, CDR2 LQKENI. J lost 5 bases, V lost 3 bases, and 4 bases had no gene match. This CDR3 contains 16 residues. The clonotype comes from a man aged 60 to 75 with COVID-19, enrolled during active disease. Sequencing was performed on peripheral blood. The chain links TRBV18 to TRBJ2-3; 14 bases align to TRBD2. The CDR3 sequence: CASSPRTSGRLDTQYF. In nucleotides, the CDR3 is TGTGCCAGCTCACCTAGGACTAGCGGGAGGTTAGATACGCAGTATTTT.